Detailed here is one T cell receptor (beta chain). The antigen it binds to is not known. Base qualities are missing; no much larger clone stands one base away. The data stem from a study of blood T cell repertoires in COVID-19 (dated by TCRdb to 2020 to 2022). About the investigation overall: Samples covering the acute and convalescent phases of COVID-19 were provided by collaborators in the United States, Italy and Spain. The material from the prospective study consisted of cDNA or gDNA derived from T cells, B-cell-depleted T cells, or PBMCs. HLA class I and class II types, where available, came from metadata supplied by the sample provider rather than from assay-based typing. Samples came from the ongoing ImmuneRACE study (first 160 participants) plus 1,254 subjects from 6 global collaborators. Nearly every sample came with metadata listing a de-identified subject ID, COVID-19 status, age in years and sex. The repertoires were released in a freely available public database intended as a resource for research on the immune response to SARS-CoV-2. Deeply sampled blood TCRbeta repertoires from subjects exposed to, actively infected with, or recovered from COVID-19 were included in the dataset.

Collaborating institutions collected whole blood in K2EDTA tubes following their own protocols. For TCRbeta analysis, collaborators shipped samples as frozen whole blood, isolated PBMCs, or DNA extracted from either of those sample types. The immunoSEQ Assay, a bias-controlled multiplex PCR, was used to amplify TCRbeta CDR3 regions from genomic DNA. On the study's bioinformatics: Nucleated cell counts per sample were estimated from amplification of reference gene primers within the assay. To quantify the absolute abundance of each unique TCRbeta CDR3 rearrangement, sequence reads were collapsed and filtered. Productive Simpson clonality was computed per sample as the square root of Simpson's diversity index over productive rearrangements. TCRdb re-hosts the immuneACCESS table, in-frame sequences only. Its copies lack some clones; in the studies checked, an unresolved V gene accounts for under half of them, and the cause for the rest is not known. V and J calls and clone size are given by that table; D and trimming were obtained from the DNA. The sample table contains approximately 210,000 clones; only one count was recorded for approximately 82% of them. The biggest ten clones account for approximately 12% of the sample.

Study-wide findings and limitations: How much clinical and demographic metadata was included differed by source and by participant, and the metadata was provided uncurated.

Here V drops 2 bases and J drops 0 bases, and the junction holds 8 bases not matched to any gene. CDR1 MDHEN and CDR2 SYDVKM were looked up in the germline V gene. The CDR3 holds 18 amino acids from the cysteine to the phenylalanine. Solely the CDR3 DNA is kept, with 54 bases framed from the first base. This chain is built from TRBV28 and TRBJ2-7; the central 12 bases match TRBD2. The receptor was isolated from a woman between 35 and 50 years old with acute or convalescent COVID-19. Sequenced sample: peripheral blood. The bases are TGTGCCAGCAGTTTAGCACTAGCGGGAGGACCAATCTCCTACGAGCAGTACTTC. Its translation is CASSLALAGGPISYEQYF.